These 10 T cell receptor beta chains originate from one sample sequenced in a study of T cells after yellow fever vaccination. One entry per CDR3 protein, called by TCRdb with MiXCR from the 5' RACE reads. The data contain a few hundred thousand distinct CDR3 sequences, around 8.6% of them singletons. The sample was CD4+ T cells sorted from PBMCs, taken 5 days after the yellow fever booster vaccination. The receptors originated from a man younger than 30 who received the YFV17D yellow fever vaccine.

This clonotype was counted a few times. The CDR3 region has the DNA TGCAGTGCTGCGGAGGTTAATGAGCAGTTCTTC. Protein product: CSAAEVNEQFF. The rearrangement joins TRBV20-1 to TRBJ2-1; D possibly corresponds to TRBD2 (5 bases). The V gene's germline CDR1 is DFQATT and CDR2 SNEGSKA (reference sequence). V was pared by 5 bases and J by 7 bases, with 9 bases between. This CDR3 comprises 11 residues.

The sample holds a few counts of this clonotype. For the CDR3, the DNA is TGTGCCAGCAGCTTAGGTGCTGGAGTGCAAGCTTTCTTT. Translating it yields CASSLGAGVQAFF. This chain connects TRBV11-2 to TRBJ1-1; D is ambiguous. Between the trimmed V and J ends, which lost 1 base and 9 bases, there was a span of 12 bases. In germline, CDR1 is SGHAT, CDR2 FQNNGV. There are 13 residues in the CDR3.

This clonotype was recorded a few times. The chain is built from TRBV20-1 and TRBJ1-1; possible D gene TRBD1, 5 bases. Trimming cost V 6 bases and J 1 base, with 12 bases left between them. Germline CDR1 DFQATT, CDR2 SNEGSKA (reference sequence). This CDR3 has 13 amino acids. CDR3 sequence: CSARDTSNTEAFF. The CDR3 DNA reads TGCAGTGCCAGGGATACCTCGAACACTGAAGCTTTCTTT.

This clonotype was observed many times. V and J are TRBV7-3 and TRBJ2-3, with D tentatively TRBD1 or TRBD2 (6 bases each). Looked up from germline, CDR1 is SGHTA and CDR2 is FQGTGA. The CDR3 consists of 17 residues. The V end was cut by 1 base, the J end by 4 bases, with 18 bases between. DNA of the CDR3: TGTGCCAGCAGCTTAAATCAAAGGGGGGCGATCCCAGATACGCAGTATTTT. Amino acids: CASSLNQRGAIPDTQYF.

This clonotype was seen a handful of times. The chain uses TRBV5-1 and TRBJ2-5; D might be TRBD1 (6 bases). The CDR3 runs to 15 residues. V was trimmed by 3 bases and J by 7 bases, leaving 19 bases between them. The germline V gene encodes CDR1 SGHRS and CDR2 YFSETQ. CDR3: CASSSMGHSEGTQYF. The CDR3 nucleotides are TGCGCCAGCAGCTCGATGGGACACTCCGAGGGGACCCAGTACTTC.

This clonotype has a handful of counts. This rearrangement joins TRBV4-3 to TRBJ1-3, with unresolved D. Germline V gives CDR1 LGHNA, CDR2 YSLEER. This CDR3 has 15 amino acids. V lost 0 bases and J lost 1, with 7 bases in between. CDR3 amino acids: CASSQEVGSGNTIYF. CDR3 nucleotide sequence: TGCGCCAGCAGCCAAGAGGTAGGGTCTGGAAACACCATATATTTT.

This clonotype was recorded at least ten times. The chain uses TRBV6-5 and TRBJ1-6; 10 bases are a match to TRBD1. Germline V gene sequence: CDR1 MNHEY, CDR2 SVGAGI. V trimming: 7 bases; J trimming: 6 bases; junction bases outside the gene matches: 9. This CDR3 is built from 16 residues. The CDR3 loop reads CASTLTGTGVNSPLHF. CDR3 DNA: TGTGCCAGCACTTTGACCGGGACAGGGGTTAATTCACCCCTCCACTTT.

This clonotype was found many times. The chain uses TRBV4-2 and TRBJ1-6; possibly TRBD1 for D (5 bases). This CDR3 spans 16 amino acids. Germline CDR1 reads LGHNA; CDR2 reads YNFKEQ. Trimming stripped 0 bases from V and 7 bases from J, with 13 bases between. DNA for the CDR3: TGTGCCAGCAGCCAAGATTTCGGGGCCCAGAATTCACCCCTCCACTTT. Its translation: CASSQDFGAQNSPLHF.

This rearrangement joins TRBV18 to TRBJ2-5; possible D gene TRBD1, 5 bases. CDR3 size: 13 residues. The V end was cut by 5 bases, the J end by 4 bases, with 11 bases between. The germline V gene has CDR1 KGHSH and CDR2 LQKENI. The CDR3 nucleotides read TGTGCCAGCTCAGGGGCCTCTGGAGAGACCCAGTACTTC. This gives the protein CASSGASGETQYF. The variable domain in full, completed from reference TRBV18 and TRBJ2-5, reads NAGVMQNPRHLVRRRGQEARLRCSPMKGHSHVYWYRQLPEEGLKFMVYLQKENIIDESGMPKERFSAEFPKEGPSILRIQQVVRGDSAAYFCASSGASGETQYFGPGTRLLVL.

This clonotype was seen many times. The chain uses TRBV5-1 and TRBJ2-2; 8 positions match TRBD2. CDR1 is SGHRS, CDR2 YFSETQ, per germline. The CDR3 extends over 15 amino acids. Unmatched junction bases numbered 8, after V lost 7 bases and J lost 3 bases. The CDR3 is CASRPIAGYTGELFF. The CDR3 DNA reads as TGCGCCAGCCGCCCAATAGCGGGGTACACCGGGGAGCTGTTTTTT.